Following are 30 T cell receptor beta chains from one sample sequenced in a study of identical twins. TCRdb redid the calling of the 5' RACE reads with MiXCR, one entry per CDR3 protein. The data contain under 350,000 distinct CDR3 sequences, less than 9.5% of them singletons. The data also belong to a second study, concerning yellow fever vaccine responses in identical twins.

The source material was CD8+ T cells sorted from blood. Receptors were obtained from a young woman in good health.

This clonotype was seen repeatedly, ten times or more. V gene TRBV9 combines with J gene TRBJ1-2, with 7 bases aligning to TRBD1. V lost 3 bases and J lost 0; bases outside the gene matches: 5. This CDR3 is 15 amino acids long. From germline, CDR1 is SGDLS and CDR2 YYNGEE. Written as DNA, the CDR3 is TGTGCCAGCAGCGCGGGGGACAGCCCTAACTATGGCTACACCTTC. Translation gives CASSAGDSPNYGYTF.

This clonotype was observed at least ten times. The genes are TRBV12-3 or TRBV12-4 and TRBJ2-7; unclear D gene. The V end was cut by 5 bases, the J end by 1 base, with 6 bases between. The CDR3 is made up of 12 amino acids. The CDR3 DNA reads as TGTGCCAGCAGTCAGCTTTCCTACGAGCAGTACTTC. As protein: CASSQLSYEQYF.

The chain is built from TRBV15 and TRBJ2-7; D is ambiguous. Germline V gives CDR1 LNHNV, CDR2 YYDKDF (reference sequence). V was clipped by 0 bases and J by 4 bases, with 4 bases between them. This CDR3 has 12 amino acids. CDR3 in DNA: TGTGCCACCAGCAGAGAAGATTACGAGCAGTACTTC. Encoded protein: CATSREDYEQYF.

This clonotype turned up a few times. The chain is built from TRBV7-9 and TRBJ2-1; 11 bases are shared with TRBD2. J gave up 4 bases and V 6 bases, and 8 bases lay outside the gene matches. Germline V gene sequence: CDR1 SEHNR, CDR2 FQNEAQ (reference sequence). The CDR3 is made up of 16 amino acids. The CDR3 spells CASRPALAGEYNEQFF. The CDR3 bases are TGTGCCAGCAGACCAGCACTAGCGGGAGAGTACAATGAGCAGTTCTTC.

J is TRBJ2-2 and V is TRBV24-1, with 7 bases identical to TRBD2. Germline lookup yields CDR1 KGHDR and CDR2 SFDVKD. J was trimmed by 2 bases and V by 12 bases; bases with no gene match: 8. The CDR3 spans 14 residues. CDR3 in DNA: TGTGCCGCAGCTAGCGGAGACAACACCGGGGAGCTGTTTTTT. This gives the protein CAAASGDNTGELFF.

This clonotype was seen repeatedly, ten times or more. This sequence joins TRBV20-1 and TRBJ2-7, with 7 positions matching TRBD2. Germline V gene lookup returns CDR1 DFQATT and CDR2 SNEGSKA (reference sequence). The CDR3 runs to 15 residues. The V gene end was trimmed by 2 bases and the J gene end by 2 bases; junction bases not matched to a gene: 9. This CDR3 is CSARQWLADPYEQYF. Written as DNA, the CDR3 is TGCAGTGCTAGACAGTGGCTAGCGGACCCCTACGAGCAGTACTTC.

This clonotype was observed many times. The chain has TRBV12-3 or TRBV12-4 and TRBJ2-7; the D gene is possibly TRBD1 (5 bases). Trimming stripped 6 bases from V and 3 bases from J, with 12 bases between. The CDR3 loop spans 13 amino acids. CDR3 residues: CASSPRTSYEQYF. The CDR3 DNA reads TGTGCCAGCAGCCCAAGGACAAGCTACGAGCAGTACTTC.

This clonotype was recorded a few times. The rearrangement joins TRBV20-1 to TRBJ2-5; D gene unclear. The germline gives CDR1 DFQATT, CDR2 SNEGSKA (reference sequence). The germline V and J ends were trimmed by 0 bases and 1 base, with 9 bases remaining between them. The CDR3 extends over 14 amino acids. The CDR3: CSARDPDIQETQYF. The CDR3 nucleotides are TGCAGTGCTAGAGATCCAGATATCCAAGAGACCCAGTACTTC.

This clonotype was counted only a few times. The chain joins TRBV20-1 to TRBJ2-7; no clear D gene. CDR3 length: 14 residues. Deletions cut 1 base from V and 0 bases from J, with 10 bases between. From germline, CDR1 is DFQATT and CDR2 SNEGSKA (reference sequence). Here the CDR3 DNA reads TGCAGTGCTAGAGCCTACCCAGACTCCTACGAGCAGTACTTC. It codes for CSARAYPDSYEQYF.

The J gene is TRBJ1-5, the V gene TRBV7-9; 8 bases line up with TRBD1. This CDR3 region has 14 residues. V gave up 5 bases and J gave up 3 bases; unmatched junction bases: 3. Germline lookup yields CDR1 SEHNR and CDR2 FQNEAQ (reference sequence). CDR3 residues: CASSQDRDNQPQHF. Written as DNA, the CDR3 is TGTGCCAGCAGCCAGGACAGGGACAATCAGCCCCAGCATTTT.

This clonotype came up a few times. The rearrangement joins TRBV4-3 to TRBJ2-7; D gene ambiguous. The germline gives CDR1 LGHNA, CDR2 YSLEER. This CDR3 contains 14 residues. Trimming stripped 2 bases from V and 0 bases from J, with 8 bases between. CDR3 sequence reads: CASSQSRNSYEQYF. The CDR3, as DNA: TGCGCCAGCAGCCAATCTAGGAACTCCTACGAGCAGTACTTC.

This clonotype showed up just a few times. As DNA, the CDR3 is TGTGCCAGCAGCCACGATTCGGACTATACGCAGTATTTT. It encodes CASSHDSDYTQYF. This chain links TRBV3-1 with TRBJ2-3; D is possibly TRBD2 (5 bases). Trimming took 3 bases from V and 7 from J, leaving 11 bases between them. CDR1 LGHDT and CDR2 YNNKEL come from the germline V gene (reference sequence). The CDR3 runs 13 residues.

Only a few counts were recorded for this clonotype. The chain carries TRBV7-9 and TRBJ2-7, with D possibly being TRBD1 (6 bases). CDR1 is SEHNR and CDR2 is FQNEAQ in the germline V gene (reference sequence). The germline V and J ends were trimmed by 5 bases and 6 bases, with 23 bases remaining between them. This CDR3 is built from 16 residues. The CDR3 here is CASSPIPGQGTSEQYF. The CDR3 coding sequence is TGTGCCAGCAGCCCAATCCCGGGACAAGGGACCTCCGAGCAGTACTTC.

The table lists this clonotype with many counts. The J gene is TRBJ1-5, the V gene TRBV9; the D is unclear. This CDR3 has 15 amino acids. Trimming took off 3 bases at V and 6 bases at J, with 16 bases between the two ends. Germline V gene sequence: CDR1 SGDLS, CDR2 YYNGEE. CDR3 region: CASSAGSGAGQPQHF. CDR3 DNA sequence: TGTGCCAGCAGCGCGGGTTCAGGAGCCGGTCAGCCCCAGCATTTT. Combining the CDR3 with reference TRBV9 and TRBJ1-5 gives the whole variable domain DSGVTQTPKHLITATGQRVTLRCSPRSGDLSVYWYQQSLDQGLQFLIQYYNGEERAKGNILERFSAQQFPDLHSELNLSSLELGDSALYFCASSAGSGAGQPQHFGDGTRLSIL.

There are a few counts of this clonotype. This chain uses TRBV27 with TRBJ2-7; perhaps TRBD2 as D (5 bases). The CDR3 totals 15 residues. Trimming removed 4 bases at V and 0 bases at J, with 13 bases between. The germline V gene has CDR1 MNHEY and CDR2 SMNVEV (reference sequence). This CDR3 is CASSWVRDHSYEQYF. In nucleotides, the CDR3 is TGTGCCAGCAGTTGGGTCCGGGATCACTCCTACGAGCAGTACTTC.

This clonotype has only a few counts. The chain couples TRBV28 to TRBJ1-5, with D tentatively TRBD1 (6 bases). Trimming left V 2 bases short and J 3 bases short, with 14 bases between. The CDR3 contains 16 residues. CDR1 and CDR2 (germline): MDHEN, SYDVKM. CDR3 protein: CASSLVGGRVNQPQHF. CDR3 nucleotide sequence: TGTGCCAGCAGTTTAGTTGGGGGCCGTGTCAATCAGCCCCAGCATTTT.

This clonotype was recorded many times. V usage is TRBV27 and J usage is TRBJ2-7; D ambiguous. V shed 4 bases and J shed 4 bases, with 5 bases lying between them. The CDR3 spans 11 residues. Germline loops: CDR1 MNHEY, CDR2 SMNVEV (reference sequence). The CDR3 is CASSSAYEQYF. DNA of the CDR3: TGTGCCAGCAGTTCCGCGTACGAGCAGTACTTC.

The sample holds many counts of this clonotype. The chain employs TRBV30 and TRBJ2-1; no firm D call. CDR3 length: 12 residues. Germline CDR1 GTSNPN, CDR2 SVGIG (reference sequence). V lost 2 bases and J 8 bases, leaving 10 bases between the germline ends. CDR3 bases: TGTGCCTGGAGTCCGGGTCTGGATGAGCAGTTCTTC. This encodes CAWSPGLDEQFF. The whole variable domain, remainder taken from reference TRBV30 and TRBJ2-1, is SQTIHQWPATLVQPVGSPLSLECTVEGTSNPNLYWYRQAAGRGLQLLFYSVGIGQISSEVPQNLSASRPQDRQFILSSKKLLLSDSGFYLCAWSPGLDEQFFGPGTRLTVL.

This clonotype occurred a few times. V usage is TRBV5-5 and J usage is TRBJ2-5; 8 positions agree with TRBD1. The CDR3 consists of 16 residues. Trimming removed 2 bases from V and 5 bases from J; junction bases left unmatched: 11. Germline-derived CDR1 and CDR2 are SGHKS and YYEKEE (reference sequence). The CDR3 region is CASSLDIFRQGETQYF. CDR3 bases: TGTGCCAGCAGCTTAGATATCTTCCGACAGGGGGAGACCCAGTACTTC.

This clonotype has only a few counts. The chain carries TRBV7-9 and TRBJ2-7; TRBD1 matches at 12 bases. Germline trimming cut 4 bases from V and 4 bases from J; bases unmatched to any gene: 11. CDR1 and CDR2 from the germline V gene are SEHNR and FQNEAQ (reference sequence). This CDR3 comprises 17 residues. CDR3 amino acids: CASSSGQGAGISYEQYF. The CDR3 DNA is TGTGCCAGCAGCTCGGGACAGGGGGCGGGGATTTCATACGAGCAGTACTTC.

This chain joins TRBV7-9 and TRBJ1-2, with 9 bases fitting TRBD1. Looked up from germline, CDR1 is SEHNR and CDR2 is FQNEAQ (reference sequence). Unmatched junction bases numbered 2, after V lost 0 bases and J lost 3 bases. This CDR3 comprises 15 residues. The CDR3 DNA follows: TGTGCCAGCAGCTTAGCACAGGGGGCCGACTATGGCTACACCTTC. Encoded protein: CASSLAQGADYGYTF.

Only a few counts were recorded for this clonotype. The rearrangement joins TRBV7-9 to TRBJ2-3, with D unclear. CDR1 is SEHNR, CDR2 FQNEAQ, per germline (reference sequence). The CDR3 length is 16 residues. V was cut by 4 bases and J by 3 bases, with 17 bases left in between. The CDR3 sequence is CASSSILGGATDTQYF. In nucleotides, the CDR3 is TGTGCCAGCAGCTCCATCCTGGGCGGAGCGACAGATACGCAGTATTTT.

The sample holds many counts of this clonotype. This chain connects TRBV29-1 to TRBJ2-1, with 11 positions matching TRBD2. This CDR3 is 12 amino acids long. J was trimmed by 10 bases and V by 6 bases; bases with no gene match: 5. Germline CDR1 and CDR2: SQVTM and ANQGSEA. This CDR3 is CSVLAGAEEQFF. The CDR3 DNA follows: TGCAGCGTACTAGCGGGAGCGGAAGAGCAGTTCTTC.

In its sample, this clonotype was seen many times. V is TRBV3-1 and J is TRBJ1-4; D remains ambiguous. The CDR3 spans 14 residues. CDR1 is LGHDT and CDR2 is YNNKEL in the germline V gene (reference sequence). Trimming took 4 bases from V and 10 from J, leaving 16 bases between them. CDR3 in DNA: TGTGCCAGCAGCCTGGAGCGCCTAGGAGGAAAACTGTTTTTT. Translated, it gives CASSLERLGGKLFF.

This clonotype was seen a handful of times. V gene TRBV4-1 combines with J gene TRBJ2-1; 14 nucleotides align to TRBD2. This CDR3 spans 20 amino acids. The V segment lost 4 bases and the J segment 3 bases; nucleotides outside the gene matches: 14. Germline V gene sequence: CDR1 MGHRA, CDR2 YSYEKL. The CDR3 protein is CASSPLGTSGSGGFYNEQFF. The DNA of the CDR3 is TGCGCCAGCAGCCCTCTCGGGACTAGCGGGAGTGGGGGATTCTACAATGAGCAGTTCTTC.

This clonotype was seen more than once but under ten times. This chain's CDR3 is CASSLSASIQRDGYEQYF. The CDR3 DNA is TGCGCCAGCAGCTTGTCAGCGTCTATTCAGCGGGATGGCTACGAGCAGTACTTC. The J gene is TRBJ2-7, the V gene TRBV5-1, with TRBD2 matching over 7 bases. Germline V CDR1 and CDR2: SGHRS, YFSETQ. This CDR3 is 18 amino acids long. J lost 3 bases, V lost 1 base, and 16 bases had no gene match. The full variable domain, rest sourced from reference TRBV5-1 and TRBJ2-7, is KAGVTQTPRYLIKTRGQQVTLSCSPISGHRSVSWYQQTPGQGLQFLFEYFSETQRNKGNFPGRFSGRQFSNSRSEMNVSTLELGDSALYLCASSLSASIQRDGYEQYFGPGTRLTVT.

The gene calls are TRBV2 and TRBJ2-1; D might be TRBD2 (6 bases). The germline gives CDR1 SNHLY, CDR2 FYNNEI. This CDR3 region has 15 residues. The V end was cut by 7 bases, the J end by 0 bases, with 13 bases between. The DNA for the CDR3 is TGTGCCAGCAATCCGGGGGAGGTCTCCTACAATGAGCAGTTCTTC. It is translated as CASNPGEVSYNEQFF.

The chain links TRBV7-3 to TRBJ2-2; the D is unclear. This CDR3 is built from 15 residues. V lost 4 bases to trimming and J lost 4 bases, with 13 bases between them. Germline loops: CDR1 SGHTA, CDR2 FQGTGA. CDR3 sequence: CASSSDGSRTGELFF. The CDR3 region has the DNA TGTGCCAGCAGCTCGGACGGAAGCCGCACCGGGGAGCTGTTTTTT.

There are a few counts of this clonotype. The V gene is TRBV10-1, the J gene TRBJ2-2; no clear D gene. V shed 7 bases and J shed 6 bases, with 12 bases lying between them. There are 13 residues in the CDR3. Germline values: CDR1 WNHNN, CDR2 SYGVQD (reference sequence). The CDR3 nucleotides are TGCGCCAGCAATGACTGGGGATCCGGGGAGCTGTTTTTT. It encodes CASNDWGSGELFF.

This clonotype came up many times. The chain links TRBV4-1 to TRBJ2-7; D remains unclear. Germline CDR1 MGHRA, CDR2 YSYEKL. The V end was cut by 3 bases, the J end by 6 bases, with 21 bases between. The CDR3 contains 16 residues. CDR3 residues: CASSHLFLSTTSEQYF. CDR3 nucleotide sequence: TGCGCCAGCAGCCATCTATTTTTGTCCACCACGTCCGAGCAGTACTTC.